The present T cell receptor beta chain was sequenced within a study of shared clonotypes between healthy human individuals. General study results and limits: Among a few donors, 4.5% to 5.5% of naive CD4 clonotypes were found in common.

A word on this clone: What it binds is unknown.

In the source study's methods: Junction-only sequences without quality scores were provided by ImmunoSEQ, so filtering was different. Generated by immunoSEQ multiplex PCR, the TCRdb table keeps only in-frame clones and is missing some. V and J calls and clone size are given by that table; D and trimming were obtained from the DNA. The repertoire consists of roughly 380,000 clones, with 90% to 97% occurring once and the leading ten covering 0.32%. The germline V gene has CDR1 LNHDA and CDR2 SQIVND (reference sequence). Trimming pared 9 bases from V and 0 bases from J, leaving 14 bases between. The CDR3 totals 15 residues.

This sequence joins TRBV19 and TRBJ2-2; maybe TRBD1 (6 bases). This receptor was taken from a man aged 30-40 years in good health. The sequenced sample was memory CD8+ T cells sorted from blood. The subset here: CD45RO+ cells pooled with CCR7-negative TemRA cells. The CDR3 is CASRQVLANTGELFF. In DNA, the CDR3 is TGTGCCAGCAGACAGGTTCTCGCGAACACCGGGGAGCTGTTTTTT. The whole variable domain, filled in from reference TRBV19 and TRBJ2-2, reads DGGITQSPKYLFRKEGQNVTLSCEQNLNHDAMYWYRQDPGQGLRLIYYSQIVNDFQKGDIAEGYSVSREKKESFPLTVTSAQKNPTAFYLCASRQVLANTGELFFGEGSRLTVL.